Shown below are 25 T cell receptor beta chains from a single sample sequenced in a study of T cell responses to AZD1222 COVID-19 vaccine. TCRdb's copy holds only in-frame clones and misses some; the assay was immunoSEQ multiplex PCR. This table has roughly 80,000 clones, about nine tenths appearing once. The specimen comprised peripheral blood, sampled 28 days after the second AZD1222 dose. Every receptor here comes from an adult who received the AZD1222 COVID-19 vaccine.

This rearrangement joins TRBV12-3 or TRBV12-4 to TRBJ1-5; tentatively, D is TRBD1 (6 bases). The CDR3 has 13 residues. Deletions cut 6 bases from V and 6 bases from J, with 12 bases between. The CDR3 protein is CASSPRGTQPQHF. In DNA, the CDR3 is TGTGCCAGCAGCCCGAGGGGGACTCAGCCCCAGCATTTT.

V is TRBV7-9 and J is TRBJ2-5; D call uncertain. The V end was cut by 4 bases, the J end by 13 bases, with 16 bases between. CDR1 is SEHNR, CDR2 FQNEAQ, per germline (reference sequence). The CDR3 has 12 amino acids. CDR3 nucleotides: TGTGCCAGCAGCTCGAAGGACCCGATGGGGTACTTC. It is translated as CASSSKDPMGYF.

V usage is TRBV19 and J usage is TRBJ1-5, with 8 bases that match TRBD1. CDR1 LNHDA and CDR2 SQIVND come from the germline V gene (reference sequence). This CDR3 is built from 16 residues. Trimming at V came to 4 bases and at J to 7 bases, leaving 12 bases not matched to a gene. DNA of the CDR3: TGTGCCAGTAGTAGGACAGGGCAGGGGGTCGGACAGCCCCAGCATTTT. It encodes CASSRTGQGVGQPQHF.

The rearrangement joins TRBV9 to TRBJ2-7; D uncertain. V lost 1 base to trimming and J lost 6 bases, with 11 bases between them. The CDR3 is 13 residues long. Germline assignment: CDR1 SGDLS and CDR2 YYNGEE. In nucleotides, the CDR3 is TGTGCCAGCAGCGTAAAGGGTTGGGGCGAGCAGTACTTC. Translation: CASSVKGWGEQYF.

The chain has TRBV6-5 and TRBJ2-1; D is perhaps TRBD1 (6 bases). V lost 9 bases to trimming and J lost 4 bases, with 19 bases between them. The germline CDR1 and CDR2 sequences are MNHEY and SVGAGI. The CDR3 extends over 15 amino acids. The CDR3 region is CASHPGTTKYNEQFF. DNA for the CDR3: TGTGCCAGTCACCCCGGGACAACTAAATACAATGAGCAGTTCTTC.

The genes are TRBV14 and TRBJ2-5; D not certain. The CDR3 runs to 14 residues. Germline V gene sequence: CDR1 SGHDN, CDR2 FVKESK. Between the trimmed V and J ends, which lost 1 base and 7 bases, there was a span of 13 bases. CDR3 in amino acids: CASSQGARRVTQYF. CDR3 coding DNA: TGTGCCAGCAGCCAAGGCGCGCGAAGGGTGACCCAGTACTTC.

This chain links TRBV5-5 with TRBJ1-6, with TRBD1 matching 7 bases. Unmatched junction bases numbered 7, after V lost 1 base and J lost 9 bases. The germline V gene has CDR1 SGHKS and CDR2 YYEKEE (reference sequence). The length of the CDR3 is 15 residues. CDR3 loop: CASSLSPDRTSPLHF. The CDR3 nucleotides read TGTGCCAGCAGCTTGAGTCCGGACAGGACTTCACCCCTCCACTTT.

The rearrangement uses TRBV7-2 and TRBJ1-2; unclear D gene. The germline CDR1 and CDR2 sequences are SGHTA and FQGNSA. The V end was cut by 1 base, the J end by 6 bases, with 18 bases between. The CDR3 covers 16 residues. The CDR3, as DNA: TGTGCCAGCAGCTTAGAAGATGGGAGATCCAAAAATGGCTACACCTTC. It specifies CASSLEDGRSKNGYTF. Full variable domain (rest looked up from reference TRBV7-2 and TRBJ1-2): GAGVSQSPSNKVTEKGKDVELRCDPISGHTALYWYRQSLGQGLEFLIYFQGNSAPDKSGLPSDRFSAERTGGSVSTLTIQRTQQEDSAVYLCASSLEDGRSKNGYTFGSGTRLTVV.

The rearrangement uses TRBV28 and TRBJ1-5, with D uncertain. In germline, CDR1 is MDHEN, CDR2 SYDVKM. This CDR3 is 12 amino acids long. V gave up 6 bases and J gave up 2 bases, with 5 bases separating them. CDR3 protein: CASREGNQPQHF. CDR3 DNA sequence: TGTGCCAGCAGGGAGGGCAATCAGCCCCAGCATTTT.

The rearrangement uses TRBV2 and TRBJ1-2; maybe TRBD1 (6 bases). The germline CDR1 and CDR2 sequences are SNHLY and FYNNEI. V lost 7 bases and J 0 bases, leaving 12 bases between the germline ends. This CDR3 is 14 amino acids long. Here the CDR3 DNA reads TGTGCCAGCATCGGGGCAGGGGCTAACTATGGCTACACCTTC. Residues: CASIGAGANYGYTF.

A remark on this clone: The sample holds other DNA sequences that translate to the same CDR3. The J gene is TRBJ1-3, the V gene TRBV3-1 (or the pseudogene TRBV3-2), with unresolved D. CDR1 and CDR2 from the germline V gene are LGHDT and YNNKEL (reference sequence). The CDR3 spans 13 residues. V lost 1 base and J 4 bases, leaving 5 bases between the germline ends. This chain's CDR3 is CASSQVSGNTIYF. The DNA of the CDR3 is TGTGCCAGCAGCCAAGTTTCAGGAAACACCATATATTTT.

CDR3 nucleotides: TGTGCCAGCAGCCATCAGGACAATTACACTGAAGCTTTCTTT. Translating it yields CASSHQDNYTEAFF. The chain links TRBV3-1 (or the pseudogene TRBV3-2) to TRBJ1-1; weak D call: TRBD1 (5 bases). Germline V CDR1 and CDR2: LGHDT, YNNKEL (reference sequence). The CDR3 contains 14 residues. Trimming shortened V by 3 bases and J by 3 bases, and 11 bases separated the two germline ends.

This chain uses TRBV15 with TRBJ2-2; D may be TRBD2 (6 bases). V gave up 3 bases and J gave up 2 bases, with 13 bases separating them. CDR3 length: 16 residues. Germline V lookup: CDR1 LNHNV, CDR2 YYDKDF (reference sequence). CDR3 bases: TGTGCCACCAGCAGGCACGGCGGGGCAAACACCGGGGAGCTGTTTTTT. Protein product: CATSRHGGANTGELFF.

The sample holds a few counts of this clone. The chain links TRBV6-5 to TRBJ2-7; unclear D gene. The CDR3 length is 13 residues. Germline-derived CDR1 and CDR2 are MNHEY and SVGAGI. V was shortened by 0 bases and J by 4 bases, with 7 bases between the two germline ends. The CDR3 is CASSYSNLYEQYF. CDR3 sequence (DNA): TGTGCCAGCAGTTACTCGAATTTGTACGAGCAGTACTTC.

This clone was seen a single time. This chain joins TRBV7-2 and TRBJ2-1; TRBD1 is a possible D gene (6 bases). Trimming cost V 4 bases and J 13 bases, with 11 bases left between them. The CDR3 totals 11 residues. Looked up from germline, CDR1 is SGHTA and CDR2 is FQGNSA. CDR3 loop: CASSSTGRQFF. The CDR3 region has the DNA TGTGCCAGCAGCTCGACAGGACGTCAGTTCTTC.

The rearrangement joins TRBV5-4 to TRBJ1-2, with TRBD1 identical over 9 bases. The ends lost 4 bases at V and 3 bases at J; junction bases unmatched: 4. The CDR3 totals 14 residues. In germline, CDR1 is SGHNT, CDR2 YYREEE (reference sequence). In DNA form, the CDR3 reads TGTGCCAGCAGCCCGAGGACAGGGGACTATGGCTACACCTTC. The encoded protein is CASSPRTGDYGYTF. The variable domain in full, with the rest retrieved from reference TRBV5-4 and TRBJ1-2, is ETGVTQSPTHLIKTRGQQVTLRCSSQSGHNTVSWYQQALGQGPQFIFQYYREEENGRGNFPPRFSGLQFPNYSSELNVNALELDDSALYLCASSPRTGDYGYTFGSGTRLTVV.

The chain is built from TRBV7-9 and TRBJ2-1, with 8 bases fitting TRBD1. The CDR3 has 19 amino acids. CDR1 and CDR2 from the germline V gene are SEHNR and FQNEAQ (reference sequence). V gave up 0 bases and J gave up 8 bases; unmatched junction bases: 18. CDR3 DNA sequence: TGTGCCAGCAGCTTAGCGATTGGGACAGGTAACTTCAGGAGCGATGAGCAGTTCTTC. Protein: CASSLAIGTGNFRSDEQFF.

The chain joins TRBV2 to TRBJ2-2; 11 bases fit TRBD2. Germline V gene lookup returns CDR1 SNHLY and CDR2 FYNNEI. With V trimmed by 6 bases and J by 2 bases, 5 bases remained unmatched. The CDR3 contains 16 residues. Written as DNA, the CDR3 is TGTGCCAGCAGGGAGACTAGCGGGATTAACACCGGGGAGCTGTTTTTT. Translating gives CASRETSGINTGELFF.

V usage is TRBV28 and J usage is TRBJ1-2, with D possibly TRBD1 on 5 matching bases. With 6 bases removed from V and 3 bases from J, the gap between germline ends came to 11 bases. The CDR3 runs 13 residues. The germline V gene encodes CDR1 MDHEN and CDR2 SYDVKM. The CDR3 bases are TGTGCCAGCAGGTTGGGGGGTGACTATGGCTACACCTTC. Its translation: CASRLGGDYGYTF.

This chain links TRBV12-3 or TRBV12-4 with TRBJ2-7, with D tentatively TRBD2 (5 bases). There are 12 residues in the CDR3. V lost 2 bases and J lost 4, with 6 bases in between. CDR3 residues: CASSLREYEQYF. The CDR3 nucleotides are TGTGCCAGCAGTTTAAGGGAGTACGAGCAGTACTTC.

The chain uses TRBV19 and TRBJ1-6, with 10 bases aligning to TRBD1. The CDR3 covers 15 residues. Losses at the gene ends were 5 bases for V and 7 bases for J; bases not matched to a gene: 5. Germline V gene lookup returns CDR1 LNHDA and CDR2 SQIVND (reference sequence). The CDR3 region is CASSGPGQGNSPLHF. The CDR3 DNA follows: TGTGCCAGTAGTGGACCGGGACAGGGGAATTCACCCCTCCACTTT.

This clone was recorded a few times. V and J are TRBV6-1 and TRBJ1-1; D unresolved. Trimming shortened V by 2 bases and J by 7 bases, and 11 bases separated the two germline ends. CDR3 length: 13 amino acids. Looked up from germline, CDR1 is MNHNS and CDR2 is SASEGT. The CDR3 is CASSEWAPHEAFF. Here the CDR3 DNA reads TGTGCCAGCAGTGAATGGGCACCTCATGAAGCTTTCTTT.

The rearrangement uses TRBV7-3 and TRBJ1-5; D gene uncertain. V lost 1 base and J 6 bases, leaving 7 bases between the germline ends. Germline V gene lookup returns CDR1 SGHTA and CDR2 FQGTGA. This CDR3 spans 13 amino acids. The CDR3 DNA is TGTGCCAGCAGCTTAATAAAGGGTCAGCCCCAGCATTTT. This sequence encodes CASSLIKGQPQHF.

V is TRBV27 and J is TRBJ2-1; D is unresolved. The CDR3 totals 11 residues. Germline CDR1 reads MNHEY; CDR2 reads SMNVEV (reference sequence). Trimming cost V 5 bases and J 9 bases, with 8 bases left between them. This CDR3 is CASSLGLEQFF. The DNA for the CDR3 is TGTGCCAGCAGTCTGGGTCTTGAGCAGTTCTTC.

The chain uses TRBV6-5 and TRBJ1-3; 7 nucleotides agree with TRBD1. Trimming took 6 bases from V and 3 from J; bases not matched to a gene: 8. The CDR3 has 15 amino acids. Germline V gene data show CDR1 as MNHEY and CDR2 as SVGAGI. The CDR3 sequence: CASRTTGIGGNTIYF. The CDR3, as DNA: TGTGCCAGCAGAACGACAGGGATAGGTGGAAACACCATATATTTT.